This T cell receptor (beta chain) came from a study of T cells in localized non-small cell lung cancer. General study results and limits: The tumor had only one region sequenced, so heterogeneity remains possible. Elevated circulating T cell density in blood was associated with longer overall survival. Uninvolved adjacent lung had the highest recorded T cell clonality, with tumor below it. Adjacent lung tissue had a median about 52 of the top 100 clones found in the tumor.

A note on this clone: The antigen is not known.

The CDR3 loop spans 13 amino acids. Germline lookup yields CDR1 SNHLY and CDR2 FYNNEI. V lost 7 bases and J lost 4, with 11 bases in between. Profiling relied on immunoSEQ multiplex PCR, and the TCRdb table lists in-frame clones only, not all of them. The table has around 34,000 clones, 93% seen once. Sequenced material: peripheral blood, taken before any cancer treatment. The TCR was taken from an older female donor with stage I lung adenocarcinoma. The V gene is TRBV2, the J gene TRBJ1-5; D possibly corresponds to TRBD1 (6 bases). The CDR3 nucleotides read TGTGCCAGCAACGGAGGGGGTAATCAGCCCCAGCATTTT. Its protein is CASNGGGNQPQHF.